This T cell receptor (beta chain) came from a study of CXCR3-negative and CXCR3-positive naive CD8 T cells. Study-wide points: In CXCR3-positive naive cells, the TRB CDR3s were more hydrophobic than in CXCR3-negative naive cells.

As regards this clonotype: Its antigen is not identified.

The libraries of TRB cDNA were constructed through 5' RACE using UMI labels. TCRdb re-called the 5' RACE reads and gives one entry per CDR3 protein, without DNA. Here the sample table reports tens of thousands of distinct CDR3 sequences. Per germline, CDR1 SGHTA and CDR2 FQGTGA. CDR3 length: 13 residues. The sequenced sample was naive CXCR3+ CD8+ T cells from blood. The subset was: CD45RO-CCR7+CD27+CD95- naive CD8+ T cells expressing CXCR3 (TNR3+). The TCR was taken from a human donor in good health. Some clones in this sample may be carry-over from other donors' samples. V and J are TRBV7-3 and TRBJ1-1. The CDR3 is CASSLMMNTEAFF.